Each of the 32 T cell receptor beta chains below was sequenced from the same sample in a study of blood T cell repertoires in COVID-19. TCRdb keeps only in-frame clones here, not all; method: immunoSEQ multiplex PCR. The profile shows 310,000 or so clones, approximately 86% of them singletons. Sequenced: PBMCs or T cells enriched from blood (not recorded which). All receptors derive from a woman aged 18-29 years who had recovered from COVID-19.

The chain carries TRBV7-7 and TRBJ2-7; TRBD2 agrees at 13 bases. This CDR3 has 17 amino acids. The germline V gene encodes CDR1 SSHAT and CDR2 FNYEAQ (reference sequence). The J segment lost 6 bases and the V segment lost 5 bases, leaving 13 bases of the junction unmatched. The CDR3 region has the DNA TGTGCCAGCAGCCCGACACCGGGACTAGCGGGGAGGGGCGAGCAGTACTTC. Residues: CASSPTPGLAGRGEQYF.

This chain links TRBV6-2 or TRBV6-3 with TRBJ1-5, with no clear D. Germline V lookup: CDR1 MNHEY, CDR2 SVGEGT. The CDR3 consists of 16 residues. Trimming took off 2 bases at V and 3 bases at J, with 14 bases between the two ends. The CDR3 sequence: CASSYTLAGPNQPQHF. The CDR3 DNA follows: TGTGCCAGCAGTTACACCCTAGCCGGGCCCAATCAGCCCCAGCATTTT.

This rearrangement joins TRBV30 to TRBJ1-4; D is perhaps TRBD1 (6 bases). The V gene lost 3 bases and the J gene lost 7 bases, with 12 bases spanning the gap. The CDR3 consists of 13 residues. The germline gives CDR1 GTSNPN, CDR2 SVGIG (reference sequence). The CDR3 here is CAWRGKGGEKLFF. CDR3 sequence (DNA): TGTGCCTGGAGGGGGAAAGGGGGTGAAAAACTGTTTTTT.

The chain combines TRBV7-6 with TRBJ2-7; tentatively, D is TRBD2 (6 bases). Trimming shortened V by 9 bases and J by 7 bases, and 16 bases separated the two germline ends. This CDR3 spans 12 amino acids. Per the germline V gene, CDR1 is SGHVS and CDR2 is FNYEAQ. The CDR3 coding sequence is TGTGCCAGTACTAGGGCTGGGGGGGAGCAGTACTTC. Residues: CASTRAGGEQYF.

This sequence joins TRBV18 and TRBJ1-2; D is perhaps TRBD1 (6 bases). The CDR3 totals 15 residues. The V and J ends lost 4 bases and 2 bases respectively, with 14 bases between them. Germline assignment: CDR1 KGHSH and CDR2 LQKENI. This CDR3 is CASSLRQARNYGYTF. CDR3 sequence (DNA): TGTGCCAGCTCACTCAGACAGGCGCGCAACTATGGCTACACCTTC.

The chain is built from TRBV2 and TRBJ1-5; D possibly corresponds to TRBD1 (5 bases). CDR3 length equals 14 residues. Trimming shortened V by 7 bases and J by 4 bases, and 14 bases separated the two germline ends. CDR1 and CDR2 from the germline V gene are SNHLY and FYNNEI. CDR3 coding DNA: TGTGCCAGCAACGTTCAGGGAGGGAATCAGCCCCAGCATTTT. Amino acid sequence: CASNVQGGNQPQHF.

The rearrangement joins TRBV21-1 to TRBJ2-7; the DNA was not compared with TRBD2, the D call given in the table. TRBV21-1 counts as a pseudogene. The CDR3 consists of 13 residues. DNA of the CDR3: TGTGCCAGCAACAAGACTTATCCCTACGAGCAGTACTTC. This codes for CASNKTYPYEQYF.

CDR3 in amino acids: CASSQARLALDTQYF. CDR3 DNA: TGTGCCAGCAGCCAAGCAAGGTTAGCTCTAGATACGCAGTATTTT. The chain joins TRBV3-1 (or the pseudogene TRBV3-2) to TRBJ2-3; D gene uncertain. The germline CDR1 and CDR2 sequences are LGHDT and YNNKEL (reference sequence). Trimming left V 1 base short and J 5 bases short, with 13 bases between. The CDR3 length is 15 residues.

The rearrangement uses TRBV5-1 and TRBJ1-4; 7 nucleotides agree with TRBD1. In germline, CDR1 is SGHRS, CDR2 YFSETQ. V was clipped by 0 bases and J by 3 bases; unmatched bases: 2. The CDR3 is 15 residues long. The DNA of the CDR3 is TGCGCCAGCAGCTTGGAAGGACAGGCTAATGAAAAACTGTTTTTT. Its translation is CASSLEGQANEKLFF.

This sequence joins TRBV29-1 and TRBJ1-1; no clear D. Trimming pared 5 bases from V and 5 bases from J, leaving 18 bases between. There are 14 residues in the CDR3. Germline lookup yields CDR1 SQVTM and CDR2 ANQGSEA. CDR3 sequence reads: CSVPRTLVGTEAFF. CDR3 in DNA: TGCAGCGTTCCCCGGACTCTCGTCGGAACTGAAGCTTTCTTT.

Comment on this clone: A junction end diverges from the germline sequence, so it may reflect a read error. The chain is built from TRBV7-3 and TRBJ1-1; D unclear. CDR3 length: 12 amino acids. Germline CDR1 is SGHTA and CDR2 is FQGTGA. This CDR3 reads CFNGLSSVKAFF. The CDR3 DNA follows: TGCTTTAATGGTTTGTCGTCAGTGAAAGCTTTCTTT.

This chain links TRBV5-4 with TRBJ2-1; perhaps TRBD1 as D (6 bases). V dropped 3 bases and J dropped 10 bases, with 14 bases sitting between them. The germline V gene encodes CDR1 SGHNT and CDR2 YYREEE (reference sequence). The CDR3 spans 13 residues. The CDR3 nucleotides read TGTGCCAGCAGCTCCCGGACAGTTTCGGAGCAGTTCTTC. Translated, it gives CASSSRTVSEQFF.

The sample holds a few counts of this clone. The rearrangement joins TRBV27 to TRBJ2-7; the match to TRBD1 covers 9 bases. Trimming at V came to 6 bases and at J to 5 bases, leaving 11 bases not matched to a gene. The CDR3 extends over 15 amino acids. Germline V gene data show CDR1 as MNHEY and CDR2 as SMNVEV (reference sequence). The CDR3 nucleotides are TGTGCCAGCAGCCAACAACAGGGGGCAATCAACGAGCAGTACTTC. Translated: CASSQQQGAINEQYF.

The V and J genes are TRBV7-9 and TRBJ2-3, with D uncertain. CDR1 and CDR2 (germline): SEHNR, FQNEAQ (reference sequence). The CDR3 has 12 amino acids. The germline V and J ends were trimmed by 3 bases and 7 bases, with 8 bases remaining between them. The CDR3 is CASSFGENTQYF. DNA for the CDR3: TGTGCCAGCAGCTTCGGTGAGAATACGCAGTATTTT. Variable domain in full (rest from reference TRBV7-9 and TRBJ2-3): DTGVSQNPRHKITKRGQNVTFRCDPISEHNRLYWYRQTLGQGPEFLTYFQNEAQLEKSRLLSDRFSAERPKGSFSTLEIQRTEQGDSAMYLCASSFGENTQYFGPGTRLTVL.

The rearrangement uses TRBV2 and TRBJ1-1; no clear D gene. Germline values: CDR1 SNHLY, CDR2 FYNNEI. V was cut by 2 bases and J by 1 base, with 5 bases left in between. This CDR3 is built from 13 residues. The CDR3 here is CASSEPGNTEAFF. In DNA, the CDR3 is TGTGCCAGCAGTGAACCGGGGAACACTGAAGCTTTCTTT.

This chain uses TRBV4-2 with TRBJ2-7; possible D gene TRBD2, 5 bases. CDR1 and CDR2 (germline): LGHNA, YNFKEQ. The germline V and J ends were trimmed by 3 bases and 0 bases, with 12 bases remaining between them. This CDR3 comprises 15 residues. The chain's CDR3 is CASSQSSPSSYEQYF. For the CDR3, the DNA is TGTGCCAGCAGCCAGTCTAGCCCGAGCTCCTACGAGCAGTACTTC.

The V gene is TRBV27, the J gene TRBJ1-5; D gene ambiguous. The CDR3 has 16 residues. The V end was cut by 5 bases, the J end by 4 bases, with 18 bases between. In germline, CDR1 is MNHEY, CDR2 SMNVEV (reference sequence). The CDR3 region has the DNA TGTGCCAGCAGTCCAATAAGGCCGTCGGGGAATCAGCCCCAGCATTTT. This codes for CASSPIRPSGNQPQHF.

The V call is TRBV5-4, the J call TRBJ1-3; D is possibly TRBD1 (6 bases). The CDR3 spans 18 residues. Germline V CDR1 and CDR2: SGHNT, YYREEE (reference sequence). V was cut by 4 bases and J by 4 bases, with 24 bases left in between. The CDR3 sequence: CASSPGSPLGAKGNTIYF. CDR3 bases: TGTGCCAGCAGCCCGGGTTCGCCGTTGGGGGCTAAAGGAAACACCATATATTTT.

The chain recombines TRBV28 with TRBJ2-1; 7 nucleotides align to TRBD2. Germline CDR1 reads MDHEN; CDR2 reads SYDVKM. Germline trimming cut 8 bases from V and 0 bases from J; bases unmatched to any gene: 13. This CDR3 has 17 amino acids. The CDR3 region has the DNA TGTGCCAGCCCCGACTCCCGGGCGGGAGTCTCCTACAATGAGCAGTTCTTC. This codes for CASPDSRAGVSYNEQFF.

The rearrangement links TRBV28 to TRBJ2-7; 8 bases are shared with TRBD2. Unmatched junction bases numbered 5, after V lost 5 bases and J lost 2 bases. The germline V gene has CDR1 MDHEN and CDR2 SYDVKM. The CDR3 loop spans 14 amino acids. The CDR3 protein is CASSLGGAPYEQYF. The CDR3 nucleotides read TGTGCCAGCAGTCTCGGGGGGGCCCCCTACGAGCAGTACTTC.

The chain has TRBV28 and TRBJ1-2, with D perhaps matching TRBD1 (6 bases). The CDR3 is 14 amino acids. The V gene's germline CDR1 is MDHEN and CDR2 SYDVKM. The ends were cut back, 3 bases at V and 4 bases at J, with 12 bases in the middle. CDR3 loop: CASSFVARGYGYTF. Here the CDR3 DNA reads TGTGCCAGCAGTTTTGTCGCCAGGGGCTATGGCTACACCTTC.

The CDR3 DNA is TGTGCCAGCAGCTTGCTAGCGGGAGGATACAATGAGCAGTTCTTC. Amino acid sequence: CASSLLAGGYNEQFF. The V and J genes are TRBV7-2 and TRBJ2-1, with 11 bases fitting TRBD2. The CDR3 is 15 residues long. J lost 4 bases, V lost 3 bases, and 2 bases had no gene match. Germline values: CDR1 SGHTA, CDR2 FQGNSA. Complete variable domain (other parts from reference TRBV7-2 and TRBJ2-1): GAGVSQSPSNKVTEKGKDVELRCDPISGHTALYWYRQSLGQGLEFLIYFQGNSAPDKSGLPSDRFSAERTGGSVSTLTIQRTQQEDSAVYLCASSLLAGGYNEQFFGPGTRLTVL.

The chain is built from TRBV5-1 and TRBJ2-7; D gene unclear. V lost 0 bases and J 0 bases, leaving 4 bases between the germline ends. CDR3 size: 13 residues. Germline loops: CDR1 SGHRS, CDR2 YFSETQ. In DNA form, the CDR3 reads TGCGCCAGCAGCTTGGGACACTCCTACGAGCAGTACTTC. As protein: CASSLGHSYEQYF. Together with reference TRBV5-1 and TRBJ2-7, the CDR3 gives the full variable domain: KAGVTQTPRYLIKTRGQQVTLSCSPISGHRSVSWYQQTPGQGLQFLFEYFSETQRNKGNFPGRFSGRQFSNSRSEMNVSTLELGDSALYLCASSLGHSYEQYFGPGTRLTVT.

V usage is TRBV6-2 or TRBV6-3 and J usage is TRBJ2-5, with a possible D match to TRBD1 (7 bases). V dropped 5 bases and J dropped 5 bases, with 15 bases sitting between them. The V gene's germline CDR1 is MNHEY and CDR2 SVGEGT. This CDR3 spans 14 amino acids. CDR3 sequence: CASSRATGRETQYF. DNA for the CDR3: TGTGCCAGCAGTCGAGCGACAGGGAGGGAGACCCAGTACTTC.

The chain employs TRBV7-9 and TRBJ2-5; D remains ambiguous. The CDR3 spans 13 residues. CDR1 SEHNR and CDR2 FQNEAQ come from the germline V gene (reference sequence). Trimming stripped 5 bases from V and 5 bases from J, with 12 bases between. The CDR3 is CASSQAPVETQYF. DNA of the CDR3: TGTGCCAGCAGCCAAGCCCCGGTGGAGACCCAGTACTTC.

Written as DNA, the CDR3 is TGTGCCAGCTCACCAGGGACAGCCTTAAACACCATATATTTT. It codes for CASSPGTALNTIYF. The chain uses TRBV18 and TRBJ1-3, with 7 bases that match TRBD1. V lost 2 bases, J lost 6 bases, and 4 bases stayed unmatched. Germline V lookup: CDR1 KGHSH, CDR2 LQKENI. CDR3 size: 14 residues.

The V and J genes are TRBV7-8 and TRBJ2-1, with D possibly being TRBD2 (6 bases). The germline V gene encodes CDR1 SGHVS and CDR2 FQNEAQ. Trimming removed 1 base at V and 12 bases at J, with 7 bases between. The CDR3 contains 11 residues. Written as DNA, the CDR3 is TGTGCCAGCAGCTTAGGGGAGGCGCAGTTCTTC. Protein sequence: CASSLGEAQFF.

V gene TRBV7-9 combines with J gene TRBJ2-5; D is undetermined. The CDR3 covers 16 residues. CDR1 is SEHNR, CDR2 FQNEAQ, per germline (reference sequence). V lost 2 bases and J lost 2, with 15 bases in between. The CDR3 spells CASSLLGLGAQETQYF. CDR3 DNA: TGTGCCAGCAGCTTACTCGGCTTAGGAGCGCAAGAGACCCAGTACTTC. Combining the CDR3 with reference TRBV7-9 and TRBJ2-5 gives the whole variable domain DTGVSQNPRHKITKRGQNVTFRCDPISEHNRLYWYRQTLGQGPEFLTYFQNEAQLEKSRLLSDRFSAERPKGSFSTLEIQRTEQGDSAMYLCASSLLGLGAQETQYFGPGTRLLVL.

About this clone: One junction end disagrees with the germline gene, perhaps due to a read error. The rearrangement links TRBV5-1 to TRBJ2-3; 7 bases are shared with TRBD2. Per the germline V gene, CDR1 is SGHRS and CDR2 is YFSETQ. CDR3 length: 14 residues. DNA for the CDR3: TGCGCCAGCAGCCCCCTGACTAGCAGAGATACGCAGTATTTT. Amino acids: CASSPLTSRDTQYF.

This clone was recorded once. J is TRBJ1-5 and V is TRBV5-8, with 7 bases lining up with TRBD1. Germline V lookup: CDR1 SGHTS, CDR2 YDEGEE. The CDR3 totals 15 residues. V shed 0 bases and J 4 bases; nucleotides not matched to a gene: 4. Here the CDR3 DNA reads TGTGCCAGCAGCTTGGCGACAGGGCGGAATCAGCCCCAGCATTTT. Its protein product is CASSLATGRNQPQHF. Together with reference TRBV5-8 and TRBJ1-5, the CDR3 gives the full variable domain: EAGVTQSPTHLIKTRGQQATLRCSPISGHTSVYWYQQALGLGLQFLLWYDEGEERNRGNFPPRFSGRQFPNYSSELNVNALELEDSALYLCASSLATGRNQPQHFGDGTRLSIL.

This clone was detected a few times. V usage is TRBV27 and J usage is TRBJ2-7; D might be TRBD2 (7 bases). The CDR3 is 15 amino acids. V was pared by 2 bases and J by 2 bases, with 13 bases between. Germline V gene data show CDR1 as MNHEY and CDR2 as SMNVEV (reference sequence). The CDR3 is CASSLVAGAAYEQYF. The CDR3 nucleotides read TGTGCCAGCAGTTTAGTTGCGGGGGCCGCCTACGAGCAGTACTTC.

This rearrangement joins TRBV10-3 to TRBJ2-5; TRBD1 agrees at 10 bases. The CDR3 sequence is 14 residues long. V trimming: 4 bases; J trimming: 4 bases; junction bases outside the gene matches: 3. Germline CDR1 and CDR2: ENHRY and SYGVKD. CDR3 sequence (DNA): TGTGCCATCAGTGCGGGACAGGGGCCAGAGACCCAGTACTTC. It encodes CAISAGQGPETQYF.